Presented here are 20 T cell receptor beta chains from one specimen sequenced in a study of shared clonotypes between healthy human individuals (dated by TCRdb to the early 2020s). Libraries were built with the immunoSEQ multiplex PCR assay. Held by TCRdb, this immuneACCESS table contains in-frame sequences only and omits some clones. Under half of the omission traces to an unresolved V gene where checked; the cause of the rest is unknown. The sample yields approximately 940,000 clones; about 80% were counted once. Clones ranked in the top ten supply about 1.5% of the sample. Source material: memory CD4+ T cells sorted from blood. The label giving this sample's cell subset or site can be read as: CD45RA-negative fraction. These receptors were obtained from a man aged 18 to 29 in good health.

The chain links TRBV9 to TRBJ2-2; D is uncertain. CDR1 and CDR2 (germline): SGDLS, YYNGEE. This CDR3 region has 15 residues. The V end was cut by 1 base, the J end by 1 base, with 8 bases between. This CDR3 reads CASSVSSRNTGELFF. The CDR3 DNA is TGTGCCAGCAGCGTATCCAGCAGGAACACCGGGGAGCTGTTTTTT.

The chain combines TRBV5-5 with TRBJ1-1, with D possibly TRBD1 on 5 matching bases. The CDR3 is made up of 14 amino acids. Trimming pared 7 bases from V and 2 bases from J, leaving 15 bases between. Per germline, CDR1 SGHKS and CDR2 YYEKEE (reference sequence). As DNA, the CDR3 is TGTGCCAGCCGCTGGTCAGGGTTTAACACTGAAGCTTTCTTT. This translates into CASRWSGFNTEAFF. Combining the CDR3 with reference TRBV5-5 and TRBJ1-1 gives the whole variable domain DAGVTQSPTHLIKTRGQQVTLRCSPISGHKSVSWYQQVLGQGPQFIFQYYEKEERGRGNFPDRFSARQFPNYSSELNVNALLLGDSALYLCASRWSGFNTEAFFGQGTRLTVV.

The rearrangement uses TRBV30 and TRBJ2-7, with a tentative D call TRBD1 (5 bases). The CDR3 is made up of 13 amino acids. Germline CDR1 reads GTSNPN; CDR2 reads SVGIG (reference sequence). Trimming shortened V by 4 bases and J by 4 bases, and 14 bases separated the two germline ends. The CDR3 nucleotides are TGTGCCTGGAACATTAACAGGCTTTACGAGCAGTACTTC. As protein: CAWNINRLYEQYF.

The chain carries TRBV29-1 and TRBJ2-5, with D possibly being TRBD2 (6 bases). Trimming removed 8 bases from V and 2 bases from J, with 21 bases in between. CDR1 is SQVTM and CDR2 is ANQGSEA in the germline V gene. The CDR3 spans 15 residues. The CDR3 here is CSSSRGASLQETQYF. The CDR3 DNA sequence: TGCAGCTCCTCGCGCGGGGCTAGCTTACAAGAGACCCAGTACTTC.

This sequence joins TRBV27 and TRBJ1-6; D call uncertain. This CDR3 has 14 residues. The ends were cut back, 6 bases at V and 7 bases at J, with 13 bases in the middle. The germline gives CDR1 MNHEY, CDR2 SMNVEV (reference sequence). CDR3 sequence reads: CASSSGAGNSPLHF. CDR3 DNA sequence: TGTGCCAGCAGCTCGGGAGCCGGGAATTCACCCCTCCACTTT.

Worth noting for this clone: Other DNA sequences in the sample encode the same CDR3. The chain employs TRBV11-2 and TRBJ2-7; maybe TRBD2 (5 bases). V was shortened by 5 bases and J by 2 bases, with 13 bases between the two germline ends. The CDR3 spans 14 residues. Germline CDR1 SGHAT, CDR2 FQNNGV. The chain's CDR3 is CASSPQGGAYEQYF. CDR3 nucleotides: TGTGCCAGCAGCCCCCAAGGAGGAGCCTACGAGCAGTACTTC. The whole variable domain, filled in from reference TRBV11-2 and TRBJ2-7, reads EAGVAQSPRYKIIEKRQSVAFWCNPISGHATLYWYQQILGQGPKLLIQFQNNGVVDDSQLPKDRFSAERLKGVDSTLKIQPAKLEDSAVYLCASSPQGGAYEQYFGPGTRLTVT.

The gene calls are TRBV2 and TRBJ2-1, with TRBD1 matching 8 bases. Germline values: CDR1 SNHLY, CDR2 FYNNEI. The CDR3 sequence is 15 residues long. J gave up 0 bases and V 5 bases, and 3 bases lay outside the gene matches. In DNA, the CDR3 is TGTGCCAGCAGTCGGGACAGGAGCTCCTACAATGAGCAGTTCTTC. It codes for CASSRDRSSYNEQFF.

This chain links TRBV4-1 with TRBJ2-5; TRBD1 matches at 9 bases. Germline V lookup: CDR1 MGHRA, CDR2 YSYEKL. The ends lost 5 bases at V and 6 bases at J; junction bases unmatched: 13. This CDR3 is built from 16 residues. CDR3 in DNA: TGCGCCAGCAGCGAGTCGAGACAGGGGGGCCGTCAGACCCAGTACTTC. It translates to CASSESRQGGRQTQYF.

The rearrangement links TRBV30 to TRBJ2-6; 9 bases fit TRBD1. With 0 bases clipped from V and 1 base from J, the junction kept 10 bases outside the gene matches. Germline-derived CDR1 and CDR2 are GTSNPN and SVGIG (reference sequence). The CDR3 runs 19 residues. CDR3: CAWSVPTGGERSGANVLTF. The CDR3 coding sequence is TGTGCCTGGAGTGTTCCTACAGGGGGCGAAAGATCTGGGGCCAACGTCCTGACTTTC.

The rearrangement links TRBV19 to TRBJ2-4; maybe TRBD1 (6 bases). V lost 3 bases to trimming and J lost 0 bases, with 18 bases between them. The CDR3 runs 18 residues. The germline gives CDR1 LNHDA, CDR2 SQIVND (reference sequence). The CDR3 DNA follows: TGTGCCAGTAGTATCGCTGCACCGACCAGGGGAGCCAAAAACATTCAGTACTTC. This sequence encodes CASSIAAPTRGAKNIQYF.

V gene TRBV4-1 combines with J gene TRBJ2-2, with D uncertain. The ends were cut back, 8 bases at V and 4 bases at J, with 11 bases in the middle. This CDR3 region has 13 residues. Germline-derived CDR1 and CDR2 are MGHRA and YSYEKL. CDR3 residues: CASAPAATGELFF. CDR3 sequence (DNA): TGCGCCAGCGCCCCGGCAGCCACCGGGGAGCTGTTTTTT.

The CDR3 bases are TGTGCCAGCAGCCCCGCGGGCGGTCAAAACACCGGGGAGCTGTTTTTT. This gives the protein CASSPAGGQNTGELFF. The J gene is TRBJ2-2, the V gene TRBV4-2, with D perhaps matching TRBD2 (5 bases). The CDR3 is made up of 16 amino acids. V lost 4 bases and J lost 2, with 14 bases in between. CDR1 is LGHNA, CDR2 YNFKEQ, per germline.

The CDR3 nucleotides are TGTGCCAGCACCGAGCGGGGCACCGGGGAGCTGTTTTTT. The encoded protein is CASTERGTGELFF. The chain carries TRBV2 and TRBJ2-2, with 7 nucleotides matching TRBD2. The trim removed 7 bases at V and 4 bases at J, leaving 3 bases unmatched. Germline CDR1 SNHLY, CDR2 FYNNEI. This CDR3 region has 13 residues. The full variable domain, rest sourced from reference TRBV2 and TRBJ2-2, is EPEVTQTPSHQVTQMGQEVILRCVPISNHLYFYWYRQILGQKVEFLVSFYNNEISEKSEIFDDQFSVERPDGSNFTLKIRSTKLEDSAMYFCASTERGTGELFFGEGSRLTVL.

This clone was found a few times. J is TRBJ2-3 and V is TRBV19, with 9 bases that match TRBD2. CDR1 and CDR2 from the germline V gene are LNHDA and SQIVND (reference sequence). V shed 1 base and J 6 bases; nucleotides not matched to a gene: 11. CDR3 size: 17 residues. The CDR3, as DNA: TGTGCCAGTAGTATAGGGGGGACTAGCAACTATATGGATACGCAGTATTTT. This sequence encodes CASSIGGTSNYMDTQYF.

DNA of the CDR3: TGTGCCTGGAGTGGGCGACTAGCGGGAGATAGCGAGCAGTACTTC. Translation gives CAWSGRLAGDSEQYF. J is TRBJ2-7 and V is TRBV30, with 12 bases aligning to TRBD2. The CDR3 is 15 residues long. In germline, CDR1 is GTSNPN, CDR2 SVGIG (reference sequence). V lost 1 base and J lost 6; bases outside the gene matches: 7. Combining the CDR3 with reference TRBV30 and TRBJ2-7 gives the whole variable domain SQTIHQWPATLVQPVGSPLSLECTVEGTSNPNLYWYRQAAGRGLQLLFYSVGIGQISSEVPQNLSASRPQDRQFILSSKKLLLSDSGFYLCAWSGRLAGDSEQYFGPGTRLTVT.

In its sample, this clone was seen a few times. In nucleotides, the CDR3 is TGTGCCAGCAGCTTAGTGCGGGAGCGGGGGGAGCAGTACTTC. Translation: CASSLVRERGEQYF. The rearrangement links TRBV11-2 to TRBJ2-7, with 8 bases lining up with TRBD2. Germline V gene data show CDR1 as SGHAT and CDR2 as FQNNGV. The V segment lost 1 base and the J segment 7 bases; nucleotides outside the gene matches: 6. The CDR3 is 14 residues long.

In its sample, this clone was seen a few times. The chain is built from TRBV6-1 and TRBJ2-1; D remains ambiguous. The germline V gene encodes CDR1 MNHNS and CDR2 SASEGT. Trimming stripped 6 bases from V and 0 bases from J, with 12 bases between. The CDR3 is made up of 15 amino acids. CDR3 nucleotide sequence: TGTGCCAGCAGGCAAACAGTTTCCTCCTACAATGAGCAGTTCTTC. Its translation: CASRQTVSSYNEQFF.

This chain uses TRBV12-5 with TRBJ2-1; the match to TRBD2 covers 10 bases. The V gene end was trimmed by 8 bases and the J gene end by 4 bases; junction bases not matched to a gene: 8. The CDR3 has 15 amino acids. Germline-derived CDR1 and CDR2 are LGHNT and FRNRAP. The CDR3 sequence: CASQPGLAKYNEQFF. In nucleotides, the CDR3 is TGTGCTAGTCAACCGGGACTAGCGAAGTACAATGAGCAGTTCTTC.

This clone was observed at least ten times. The chain couples TRBV30 to TRBJ1-4; maybe TRBD1 (6 bases). The germline gives CDR1 GTSNPN, CDR2 SVGIG (reference sequence). The V end was cut by 4 bases, the J end by 5 bases, with 14 bases between. This CDR3 is 14 amino acids long. CDR3 DNA: TGTGCCTGGACGGGTAGCGGACAGAATGAAAAACTGTTTTTT. It codes for CAWTGSGQNEKLFF.

This chain uses TRBV7-9 with TRBJ1-2; 9 bases fit TRBD1. Germline values: CDR1 SEHNR, CDR2 FQNEAQ (reference sequence). Trimming took 6 bases from V and 6 from J; bases not matched to a gene: 8. The CDR3 contains 14 residues. CDR3 sequence reads: CASRIWDREDGYTF. CDR3 DNA: TGTGCCAGCAGGATATGGGACAGGGAGGATGGCTACACCTTC.